These 8 T cell receptor beta chains originate from one sample sequenced in a study of blood T cells in healthy people across ages. A sample-barcoded 5' primer and a J-beta primer mix were used in a second PCR of roughly 7 to 12 cycles. TCRdb re-called the 5' RACE reads with MiXCR, one entry per CDR3 protein. The sample shows 600,000 or so distinct CDR3 sequences, about 30% of them seen only once. Material for sequencing was blood. Receptors originate from a woman of 80 years or more in good health.

This clonotype was recorded many times. The chain carries TRBV6-5 and TRBJ1-6, with D possibly matching TRBD1 (5 bases). The CDR3 runs 16 residues. In germline, CDR1 is MNHEY, CDR2 SVGAGI. V lost 6 bases and J lost 4, with 16 bases in between. The CDR3 DNA reads TGTGCCAGCAGGCCGTCCGGGACCGCATATAATTCACCCCTCCACTTT. This encodes CASRPSGTAYNSPLHF.

The rearrangement uses TRBV7-9 and TRBJ2-7, with 10 positions matching TRBD1. V shed 5 bases, J shed 5 bases, and the junction held 9 bases outside the gene matches. The CDR3 runs 15 residues. Germline loops: CDR1 SEHNR, CDR2 FQNEAQ (reference sequence). CDR3 nucleotide sequence: TGTGCCAGCAGCCTCGGACAGGGGGGCATCCACGAGCAGTACTTC. This codes for CASSLGQGGIHEQYF.

In its sample, this clonotype was seen a few times. The chain joins TRBV6-5 to TRBJ2-2, with 7 bases matching TRBD2. Germline V gene sequence: CDR1 MNHEY, CDR2 SVGAGI. The CDR3 runs to 13 residues. The V gene end was trimmed by 8 bases and the J gene end by 8 bases; junction bases not matched to a gene: 8. The CDR3 DNA follows: TGTGCCAGCGCTAGCGGATTGAGGGGGGAGCTGTTTTTT. Translated, it gives CASASGLRGELFF.

V usage is TRBV5-1 and J usage is TRBJ2-7; tentatively, D is TRBD1 (6 bases). The J call may be mistaken, given a closer DNA end match to TRBJ2-5. Germline CDR1 reads SGHRS; CDR2 reads YFSETQ. There are 11 residues in the CDR3. CDR3 nucleotide sequence: TGCGCCAGCAAGGGGGAAGAGACCCAGTACTTC. Translated: CASKGEETQYF.

This clonotype was recorded at least ten times. V gene TRBV9 combines with J gene TRBJ2-1; 7 bases align to TRBD2. The trim removed 4 bases at V and 1 base at J, leaving 8 bases unmatched. CDR1 and CDR2 (germline): SGDLS, YYNGEE. The CDR3 sequence is 16 residues long. DNA of the CDR3: TGTGCCAGCAGCCCGTTGGGGGGGGAATCCTACAATGAGCAGTTCTTC. The encoded protein is CASSPLGGESYNEQFF.

This clonotype appeared a few times. V is TRBV9 and J is TRBJ2-4; the match to TRBD1 covers 7 bases. Looked up from germline, CDR1 is SGDLS and CDR2 is YYNGEE. After removal of 3 bases from V and 2 bases from J, the junction contained 11 bases not matched to a gene. The CDR3 covers 17 residues. The CDR3 DNA sequence: TGTGCCAGCAGCGCCTCTGCCCAGGGGGATCCCAAAAACATTCAGTACTTC. It translates to CASSASAQGDPKNIQYF.

Many counts were recorded for this clonotype. The rearrangement joins TRBV27 to TRBJ2-1; D unclear. V was cut by 3 bases and J by 2 bases, with 23 bases left in between. The germline V gene encodes CDR1 MNHEY and CDR2 SMNVEV (reference sequence). This CDR3 contains 19 residues. The CDR3 nucleotides read TGTGCCAGCAGTTTGGTCGCGATCTCCGCGCCCAACCCCTACAATGAGCAGTTCTTC. As protein: CASSLVAISAPNPYNEQFF.

The chain carries TRBV20-1 and TRBJ1-2; TRBD1 agrees at 9 bases. J gave up 8 bases and V 1 base, and 5 bases lay outside the gene matches. The CDR3 contains 13 residues. Germline CDR1 DFQATT, CDR2 SNEGSKA (reference sequence). The DNA for the CDR3 is TGCAGTGCTAGAGGGGGGACAGGGTCCGGCTACACCTTC. This translates into CSARGGTGSGYTF.